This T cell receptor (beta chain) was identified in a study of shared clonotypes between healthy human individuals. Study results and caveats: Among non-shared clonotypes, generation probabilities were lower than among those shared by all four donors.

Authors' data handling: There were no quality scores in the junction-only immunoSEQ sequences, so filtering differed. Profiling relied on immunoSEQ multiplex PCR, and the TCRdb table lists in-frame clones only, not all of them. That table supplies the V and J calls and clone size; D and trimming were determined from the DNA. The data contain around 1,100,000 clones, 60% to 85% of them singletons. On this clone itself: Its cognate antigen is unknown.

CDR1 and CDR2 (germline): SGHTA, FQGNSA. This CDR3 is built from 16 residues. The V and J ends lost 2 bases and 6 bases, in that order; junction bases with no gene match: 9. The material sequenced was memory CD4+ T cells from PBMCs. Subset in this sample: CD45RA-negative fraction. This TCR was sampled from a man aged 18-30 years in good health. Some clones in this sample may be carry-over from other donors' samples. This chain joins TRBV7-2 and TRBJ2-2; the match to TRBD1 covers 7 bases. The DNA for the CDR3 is TGTGCCAGCAGCTTATTTGCGGCAGGGGGTTCCGGGGAGCTGTTTTTT. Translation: CASSLFAAGGSGELFF.